Listed here are 19 T cell receptor beta chains from one sample, sequenced in a study of immune evolution from preneoplasia to lung adenocarcinoma. Only in-frame clones appear in the TCRdb table, and some are missing; sequencing was by immunoSEQ multiplex PCR. In the table there are 20,000 to 25,000 clones, 60% to 80% of which are singletons. The sequenced sample was FFPE invasive lung adenocarcinoma tissue. All receptors derive from a person aged 55 to 69 with lung adenocarcinoma.

The CDR3 reads CASSSEQFF. For the CDR3, the DNA is TGTGCCAGCAGTAGTGAGCAGTTCTTC. J is TRBJ2-1 and V is TRBV27, with no clear D. Trimming took off 5 bases at V and 9 bases at J, with 2 bases between the two ends. The CDR3 sequence is 9 residues long. Germline CDR1 is MNHEY and CDR2 is SMNVEV (reference sequence).

The chain uses TRBV5-1 and TRBJ1-2; 8 bases fit TRBD1. Looked up from germline, CDR1 is SGHRS and CDR2 is YFSETQ. V shed 6 bases and J 4 bases; nucleotides not matched to a gene: 11. The CDR3 has 15 amino acids. This CDR3 is CASKPEDRVVYGYTF. The CDR3 DNA is TGCGCCAGCAAACCTGAGGACAGGGTCGTCTATGGCTACACCTTC.

This clone has just a few counts. This rearrangement joins TRBV11-2 to TRBJ2-7; TRBD2 is a possible D gene (5 bases). Trimming took 6 bases from V and 6 from J, leaving 18 bases between them. Germline V gives CDR1 SGHAT, CDR2 FQNNGV. The CDR3 contains 14 residues. This CDR3 reads CASRPLTGISEQYF. The DNA of the CDR3 is TGTGCCAGCAGGCCCCTAACCGGGATCTCCGAGCAGTACTTC.

The chain uses TRBV7-2 and TRBJ2-5; D may match TRBD1 or TRBD2 (6 bases each). Germline V gene lookup returns CDR1 SGHTA and CDR2 FQGNSA. The CDR3 spans 15 residues. Trimming removed 8 bases from V and 1 base from J, with 17 bases in between. The DNA of the CDR3 is TGTGCCAGCCGTGGGTTAGGGGGGCCCCAAGAGACCCAGTACTTC. Amino acids: CASRGLGGPQETQYF. The complete variable domain, with remaining parts taken from reference TRBV7-2 and TRBJ2-5, reads GAGVSQSPSNKVTEKGKDVELRCDPISGHTALYWYRQSLGQGLEFLIYFQGNSAPDKSGLPSDRFSAERTGGSVSTLTIQRTQQEDSAVYLCASRGLGGPQETQYFGPGTRLLVL.

The V gene is TRBV7-8, the J gene TRBJ2-1; TRBD1 matches 8 bases. The CDR3 has 14 amino acids. The junction had 5 bases not matched to a gene; V was cut back by 1 base and J by 9 bases. CDR1 and CDR2 (germline): SGHVS, FQNEAQ. CDR3 protein: CASSLVGTGSEQFF. The CDR3 coding sequence is TGTGCCAGCAGCTTAGTCGGGACAGGTAGTGAGCAGTTCTTC.

V and J are TRBV7-9 and TRBJ2-7; 7 bases agree with TRBD2. J lost 7 bases, V lost 5 bases, and 14 bases had no gene match. This CDR3 comprises 15 residues. From germline, CDR1 is SEHNR and CDR2 FQNEAQ (reference sequence). The CDR3, as DNA: TGTGCCAGCAGCCACCGAACGGCTCGCGGGAGAGAGCAGTACTTC. It codes for CASSHRTARGREQYF.

The gene calls are TRBV7-9 and TRBJ1-1; D remains unclear. Germline V lookup: CDR1 SEHNR, CDR2 FQNEAQ (reference sequence). CDR3 length equals 15 residues. V was pared by 5 bases and J by 5 bases, with 18 bases between. The CDR3 region has the DNA TGTGCCAGCAGCCCCTACGGTGGGGAGAGGACTGAAGCTTTCTTT. It codes for CASSPYGGERTEAFF.

The chain carries TRBV7-2 and TRBJ2-1; TRBD2 aligns across 10 bases. V gave up 2 bases and J gave up 9 bases; unmatched junction bases: 4. The CDR3 consists of 14 residues. Germline-derived CDR1 and CDR2 are SGHTA and FQGNSA. The CDR3: CASSLSGRAREQFF. CDR3 bases: TGTGCCAGCAGCTTAAGCGGGAGGGCCCGTGAGCAGTTCTTC.

This clone was observed a single time. CDR3 sequence: CASGQAGNTIYF. DNA for the CDR3: TGTGCTAGTGGGCAAGCTGGAAACACCATATATTTT. The chain employs TRBV12-5 and TRBJ1-3; D ambiguous. Germline values: CDR1 LGHNT, CDR2 FRNRAP. V dropped 6 bases and J dropped 2 bases, with 5 bases sitting between them. The CDR3 has 12 amino acids.

The chain links TRBV6-5 to TRBJ1-6, with D perhaps TRBD1 (5 bases). CDR1 and CDR2 (germline): MNHEY, SVGAGI. This CDR3 is 14 amino acids long. The germline V and J ends were trimmed by 6 bases and 10 bases, with 16 bases remaining between them. CDR3 in amino acids: CASSPVQGRSPLHF. As DNA, the CDR3 is TGTGCCAGCAGCCCCGTCCAGGGACGCTCACCCCTCCACTTT.

The V call is TRBV4-2, the J call TRBJ2-2; no definite D call. Trimming cost V 0 bases and J 4 bases, with 3 bases left between them. The CDR3 spans 13 residues. Per germline, CDR1 LGHNA and CDR2 YNFKEQ. The CDR3 DNA follows: TGTGCCAGCAGCCAAGAAAGCACCGGGGAGCTGTTTTTT. It specifies CASSQESTGELFF.

The chain joins TRBV2 to TRBJ2-2; 9 bases are shared with TRBD2. Germline V lookup: CDR1 SNHLY, CDR2 FYNNEI. V lost 4 bases to trimming and J lost 8 bases; unmatched junction nucleotides: 2. There are 13 residues in the CDR3. The CDR3 protein is CASSGLAGGELFF. The CDR3 DNA follows: TGTGCCAGCAGTGGTCTAGCGGGAGGGGAGCTGTTTTTT.

The chain has TRBV11-2 and TRBJ2-7; D unclear. The CDR3 runs to 14 residues. Germline CDR1 SGHAT, CDR2 FQNNGV. V shed 0 bases and J shed 7 bases, with 13 bases lying between them. In nucleotides, the CDR3 is TGTGCCAGCAGCTTAGACTGGGGTAGTAAGGAGCAGTACTTC. Protein: CASSLDWGSKEQYF. Using reference TRBV11-2 and TRBJ2-7 for the parts outside the CDR3, the full variable domain is EAGVAQSPRYKIIEKRQSVAFWCNPISGHATLYWYQQILGQGPKLLIQFQNNGVVDDSQLPKDRFSAERLKGVDSTLKIQPAKLEDSAVYLCASSLDWGSKEQYFGPGTRLTVT.

The chain couples TRBV5-5 to TRBJ2-6; possibly TRBD1 for D (5 bases). V lost 3 bases and J 4 bases, leaving 8 bases between the germline ends. The V gene's germline CDR1 is SGHKS and CDR2 YYEKEE (reference sequence). The CDR3 is 14 residues long. CDR3 residues: CASSSAGGANVLTF. In DNA form, the CDR3 reads TGTGCCAGCAGCTCGGCAGGGGGGGCCAACGTCCTGACTTTC.

The CDR3 DNA reads as TGTGCCAGCAGATCAGACAGGGGCGGCTTCAGCGAGCAGTACTTC. Residues: CASRSDRGGFSEQYF. The chain recombines TRBV6-1 with TRBJ2-7, with 8 nucleotides matching TRBD1. From germline, CDR1 is MNHNS and CDR2 SASEGT. The CDR3 covers 15 residues. V gave up 6 bases and J gave up 6 bases; unmatched junction bases: 13.

V and J are TRBV5-6 and TRBJ1-2, with D tentatively TRBD1 (6 bases). The V and J ends lost 1 base and 7 bases respectively, with 14 bases between them. CDR1 is SGHDT, CDR2 YYEEEE, per germline. The CDR3 consists of 14 residues. The CDR3 is CASSLLTGFTGYTF. The CDR3 region has the DNA TGTGCCAGCAGCTTGTTAACAGGGTTTACTGGCTACACCTTC.

CDR3 region: CASSSRTGSNTGELFF. The CDR3 DNA reads TGTGCCAGCAGCTCTCGGACAGGTTCGAACACCGGGGAGCTGTTTTTT. The chain is built from TRBV7-9 and TRBJ2-2; TRBD1 matches 7 bases. Per germline, CDR1 SEHNR and CDR2 FQNEAQ (reference sequence). The CDR3 spans 16 residues. Trimming cost V 4 bases and J 0 bases; bases outside gene matches: 5.

CDR3 sequence: CASSLLNYNAEQFF. The CDR3 DNA is TGTGCCAGTAGCCTACTGAACTACAATGCGGAGCAGTTCTTC. The V gene is TRBV19, the J gene TRBJ2-1; the D is unclear. The V end lost 6 bases, the J end lost 10 bases, and 19 bases lay between the germline ends. From germline, CDR1 is LNHDA and CDR2 SQIVND (reference sequence). This CDR3 is built from 14 residues. Based on the CDR3 plus reference TRBV19 and TRBJ2-1, the full variable domain is DGGITQSPKYLFRKEGQNVTLSCEQNLNHDAMYWYRQDPGQGLRLIYYSQIVNDFQKGDIAEGYSVSREKKESFPLTVTSAQKNPTAFYLCASSLLNYNAEQFFGPGTRLTVL.

CDR3 amino acids: CASSKVGGASGNTIYF. CDR3 sequence (DNA): TGTGCCAGCAGTAAGGTCGGTGGGGCGAGTGGAAACACCATATATTTT. V gene TRBV28 combines with J gene TRBJ1-3; perhaps TRBD1 as D (5 bases). The CDR3 consists of 16 residues. Trimming removed 5 bases at V and 3 bases at J, with 17 bases between. CDR1 and CDR2 (germline): MDHEN, SYDVKM.